This T cell receptor (beta chain) originates from a study of blood T cell repertoires in COVID-19 (dated by TCRdb to about 2020). In terms of the full investigation: Samples from collaborators originated in the United States, Italy and Spain and spanned both the acute and convalescent phases of COVID-19. The prospective study material was composed of cDNA or gDNA derived from T cells, B-cell-depleted T cells, or PBMCs. Deeply sampled blood TCRbeta repertoires from subjects exposed to, actively infected with, or recovered from COVID-19 were included in the dataset. A freely available public database, intended as a resource for researchers studying the immune response to SARS-CoV-2, is where the repertoires were released. The samples were drawn from two sources: the first 160 participants of the ongoing ImmuneRACE study, and 1,254 subjects contributed by 6 global collaborators. Sample metadata almost always included a de-identified subject ID, COVID-19 status, age in years and sex. Where available, HLA class I and class II types were taken from metadata supplied by the sample provider and were not determined by assay-based typing.

The immunoSEQ Assay, a bias-controlled multiplex PCR, was used to amplify TCRbeta CDR3 regions from genomic DNA. For the original study's pipeline: The number of nucleated cells in each sample was estimated from the amplification of reference gene primers within the assay. To quantify the absolute abundance of each unique TCRbeta CDR3 rearrangement, sequence reads were collapsed and filtered. For each sample, productive Simpson clonality was calculated by taking the square root of Simpson's diversity index across productive rearrangements. TCRdb stores this immuneACCESS table with in-frame sequences only. Part of the clones is absent; in the studies checked, under half of the shortfall reflects unresolved V genes, and no reason is known for the rest. The DNA was the basis for D and trimming; V, J and clone size are from that table. The table for this sample lists under 300,000 clones; around 89% of them were counted only once. The ten largest clones add up to under 10% of the sample.

Participants in the prospective study were enrolled through a virtual design, were aged roughly 18 to 95 years, and lived in about two dozen United States geographic areas. In the prospective study, cohorts were assigned on the basis of participant-reported clinical history obtained from a screening survey and a study questionnaire. For ImmuneRACE Cohort 3, a participant was defined as recovered based on two consecutive negative NP/OP PCR tests, clearance by a healthcare professional, or resolution of symptoms. Each participant in the prospective study had whole blood, serum and a nasopharyngeal or oropharyngeal swab collected by mobile phlebotomists. Additional blood draws and questionnaires over an approximately 2-month period could optionally be provided by prospective study participants. Blood samples from the prospective study were shipped frozen or at room temperature prior to DNA extraction.

Relative to germline, V is 6 bases shorter and J is 4 bases shorter, with 18 bases between their ends. From cysteine to phenylalanine, the CDR3 is 15 amino acids long. The CDR3 DNA has 45 bases and is translated from base 1. CDR1 and CDR2, looked up from the germline V gene, are SGHVS and FQNEAQ. Worth noting for this clone: Its antigen is unknown. No base-level quality is on record; no much larger clone is a single base apart.

The full study reports these points: Clinical and demographic metadata were provided uncurated, with the amount varying by source and participant.

The receptor was isolated from a man in his forties who had recovered from COVID-19. The rearranged chain carries TRBV7-8 and TRBJ1-2, with no confident D gene call. Sequences were obtained from PBMCs or T cells enriched from blood (not recorded which). The CDR3 region reads CASRARDRRGYGYTF. The DNA sequence reads TGTGCCAGCAGGGCGAGGGATCGACGGGGCTATGGCTACACCTTC.